The next 6 T cell receptor beta chains were all read from a single sample in a study of metastatic and nonmetastatic thyroid tumors. There were no patients who had received any treatment before thyroid surgery. Via MiXCR, TCRdb re-called the PCR reads. The sample contains several thousand clones, less than 45% of which appear only once. Material for sequencing was adjacent normal tissue. The receptors here all came from a male donor with papillary thyroid cancer or a benign thyroid nodule (not recorded which). Some clones in this sample may be carry-over from other donors' samples.

This clone appeared once. V gene TRBV7-9 combines with J gene TRBJ1-3; 10 nucleotides match TRBD1. From germline, CDR1 is SEHNR and CDR2 FQNEAQ (reference sequence). J lost 3 bases, V lost 8 bases, and 7 bases had no gene match. There are 15 residues in the CDR3. Here the CDR3 reads CASHVGTGVGNTIYF. CDR3 nucleotide sequence: TGTGCCAGCCACGTAGGGACAGGGGTTGGAAACACCATATATTTT.

The rearrangement joins TRBV6-2 or TRBV6-3 to TRBJ1-1, with no clear D. The CDR3 totals 13 residues. The germline V gene encodes CDR1 MNHEY and CDR2 SVGEGT. Trimming removed 5 bases at V and 0 bases at J, with 7 bases between. The CDR3: CASSTTLNTEAFF. The CDR3 DNA follows: TGTGCCAGCAGTACCACACTGAACACTGAAGCTTTCTTT.

This clone has just a few counts. The chain combines TRBV12-3 or TRBV12-4 with TRBJ1-1; no reliable D call. V was trimmed by 5 bases and J by 4 bases, leaving 8 bases between them. The length of the CDR3 is 12 residues. Here the CDR3 reads CASSSRGTEAFF. Written as DNA, the CDR3 is TGTGCCAGCAGTAGCCGGGGCACTGAAGCTTTCTTT.

In this sample, this clone is large. Other DNA sequences in the sample encode the same CDR3. The chain recombines TRBV5-1 with TRBJ2-3; 7 bases line up with TRBD2. V lost 0 bases and J lost 0; bases outside the gene matches: 7. CDR3 length: 17 residues. Germline V gene sequence: CDR1 SGHRS, CDR2 YFSETQ. DNA of the CDR3: TGCGCCAGCAGCTTGGGCACGGGGGGTGCTAGCACAGATACGCAGTATTTT. Its translation is CASSLGTGGASTDTQYF. Together with reference TRBV5-1 and TRBJ2-3, the CDR3 gives the full variable domain: KAGVTQTPRYLIKTRGQQVTLSCSPISGHRSVSWYQQTPGQGLQFLFEYFSETQRNKGNFPGRFSGRQFSNSRSEMNVSTLELGDSALYLCASSLGTGGASTDTQYFGPGTRLTVL.

The sample holds a few counts of this clone. V is TRBV6-1 and J is TRBJ1-5, with D perhaps matching TRBD1 (5 bases). The CDR3 is made up of 12 amino acids. The V end was cut by 2 bases, the J end by 10 bases, with 9 bases between. Germline V gene lookup returns CDR1 MNHNS and CDR2 SASEGT. The CDR3 reads CASSETGGPQHF. CDR3 coding DNA: TGTGCCAGCAGTGAAACGGGGGGACCCCAGCATTTT.

The table lists this clone with a count of one. This rearrangement joins TRBV4-2 to TRBJ2-1; 12 bases map to TRBD2. V shed 4 bases and J 5 bases; nucleotides not matched to a gene: 18. CDR1 LGHNA and CDR2 YNFKEQ come from the germline V gene. The CDR3 has 20 residues. The CDR3 coding sequence is TGTGCCAGCAGCCCCTATCGGGGGGGACTAGCGGGTCCCGGCGACAATGAGCAGTTCTTC. It yields the protein CASSPYRGGLAGPGDNEQFF.